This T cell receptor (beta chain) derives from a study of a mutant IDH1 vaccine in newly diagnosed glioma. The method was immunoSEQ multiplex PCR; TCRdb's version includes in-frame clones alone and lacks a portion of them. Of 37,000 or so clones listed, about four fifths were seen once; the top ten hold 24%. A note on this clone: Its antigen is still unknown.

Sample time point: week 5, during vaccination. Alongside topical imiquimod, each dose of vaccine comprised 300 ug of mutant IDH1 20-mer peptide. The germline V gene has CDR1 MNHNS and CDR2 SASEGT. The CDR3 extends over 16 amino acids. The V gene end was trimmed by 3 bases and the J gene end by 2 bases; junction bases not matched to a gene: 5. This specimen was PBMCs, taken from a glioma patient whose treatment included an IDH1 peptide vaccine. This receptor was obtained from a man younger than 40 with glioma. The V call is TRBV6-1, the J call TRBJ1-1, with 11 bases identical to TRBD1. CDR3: CASSERDRGANTEAFF. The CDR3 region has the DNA TGTGCCAGCAGTGAGAGGGACAGGGGGGCTAACACTGAAGCTTTCTTT.